The rows below give T cell receptor beta chains drawn from one sample of a study of CD8+CD57+ T cells in acquired aplastic anemia. TCRdb reanalysed the reads using MiXCR and keeps one entry per CDR3 protein. There are some 200,000 distinct CDR3 sequences in the sample; 48% occur only once, and approximately 9.4% lies in the top ten. Sequencing used sorted CD4+, CD8+, or CD8+CD57+ T cells (not recorded which) from PBMCs. The source of these receptors is a human donor with aplastic anemia. Each CDR3 is given with its conserved first and last residue.

V	J	CDR3
TRBV2	TRBJ1-5	CASSEETRSNQPQHF
TRBV7-8	TRBJ2-7	CASSRTGTYEQYF
TRBV19	TRBJ2-3	CASTSSFSTDTQYF
TRBV6-1	TRBJ1-1	CASIASAGRAFF
TRBV7-9	TRBJ1-1	CASSLGRVVTEAFF
TRBV20-1	TRBJ2-7	CSARQGPYEQYF
TRBV10-2	TRBJ1-2	CASRPALSGNYGYTF
TRBV2	TRBJ1-1	CASSRLGTEAFF
TRBV6-4	TRBJ1-2	CASSDSRRGGGFGYTF
TRBV5-5	TRBJ2-2	CASSWTSANTGELFF
TRBV11-2	TRBJ2-5	CASSLERRQSGETQYF
TRBV10-3	TRBJ2-7	CAISRDTFSYEQYF
TRBV6-5	TRBJ2-7	CASSYSPQGAGYEQYF
TRBV2	TRBJ1-5	CASRDAGQPQHF
TRBV7-6	TRBJ2-5	CASSLRGTSGIETQYF
TRBV20-1	TRBJ1-6	CSARDRGQDNTLHF
TRBV9	TRBJ1-2	CASSPRDRSLYGYTF
TRBV24-1	TRBJ2-5	CATSDWSAGQAQYF
TRBV29-1	TRBJ1-5	CSVVGGTNQPQHF
TRBV4-2	TRBJ2-3	CASSRSTSTSTDTQYF
TRBV15	TRBJ1-4	CATSRDLGVNEKLFF
TRBV19	TRBJ1-2	CASRTGDNGYTF
TRBV4-1	TRBJ1-4	CASSPTVDATNEELFF
TRBV2	TRBJ1-1	CASRYPGQGLAPEAFF
TRBV10-3	TRBJ1-2	CAISGTGVRGYTF
TRBV7-6	TRBJ1-3	CASSLPPGNTIYF
TRBV5-8	TRBJ1-5	CASSFHGGGTYSNQPQHF
TRBV5-1	TRBJ2-7	CASSWGLAGVPFYEQYF
TRBV20-1	TRBJ2-7	CSARSGATYEQYF
TRBV6-5	TRBJ1-2	CASSYYRQNYGYTF
TRBV2	TRBJ1-5	CASSSGGDQPQHF
TRBV4-3	TRBJ2-2	CASSQAGATGELFF
TRBV9	TRBJ2-2	CASSTRTENTGELFF
TRBV30	TRBJ1-1	CAWSRGPMNTEAFF
TRBV11-3	TRBJ2-2	CASSRRGGELFF
TRBV10-3	TRBJ1-1	CAISDSPGSYTEAFF
TRBV13	TRBJ2-5	CASSILGGQETQYF
TRBV4-2	TRBJ2-7	CASSQQGFYEQYF
TRBV2	TRBJ1-6	CASSLGTGRGNSPLHF
TRBV7-9	TRBJ2-1	CASSLQGWEQFF
TRBV10-3	TRBJ2-3	CASGLPGTDTQYF
TRBV10-3	TRBJ1-1	CAISGLFKSRRLGEAFF